The 8 T cell receptor beta chains below come from one sample, sequenced in a study of vaccination effects on CD4 cells after COVID-19. For these TCRs, the target antigens are not known. Method: immunoSEQ multiplex PCR; TCRdb's copy keeps in-frame clones and lacks some. Counted here are under 85,000 clones, roughly 73% occurring once; the ten biggest clones make up 0.85% to 1.3%. The ViraFEST assay expanded antigen-specific CD4+ T cells with viral peptide pools before sequencing. With approximately 10 days of culture completed, CD4+ T cells were isolated. Each participant was administered two doses of either the BNT162b2 or the mRNA-1273 vaccine. This specimen consisted of CD4+ T cells from PBMCs cultured with HCoV-OC43 spike peptides, obtained after COVID-19 vaccination. Regarding subset: HCoV-OC43 spike overlapping peptide pool stimulation. These receptors were taken from a human donor who received a COVID-19 vaccine.

The chain employs TRBV5-5 and TRBJ2-7; D gene unclear. V was shortened by 4 bases and J by 2 bases, with 16 bases between the two germline ends. CDR1 SGHKS and CDR2 YYEKEE come from the germline V gene (reference sequence). The CDR3 length is 15 residues. The CDR3 here is CASSANLKGTYEQYV. CDR3 bases: TGTGCCAGCAGCGCAAACCTAAAGGGAACCTACGAGCAGTACGTC.

This chain joins TRBV9 and TRBJ2-2, with 11 bases that match TRBD2. The CDR3 is 16 amino acids. Trimming at V came to 4 bases and at J to 3 bases, leaving 5 bases not matched to a gene. The germline V gene has CDR1 SGDLS and CDR2 YYNGEE. Written as DNA, the CDR3 is TGTGCCAGCAGCCCTGGGACTAGCGGCTACACCGGGGAGCTGTTTTTT. This translates into CASSPGTSGYTGELFF.

The rearrangement joins TRBV7-9 to TRBJ2-5; 11 bases are a match to TRBD2. The J segment lost 5 bases and the V segment lost 5 bases, leaving 4 bases of the junction unmatched. Germline CDR1 reads SEHNR; CDR2 reads FQNEAQ (reference sequence). The CDR3 contains 14 residues. The CDR3 region is CASSRSGGAETQYF. The CDR3 region has the DNA TGTGCCAGCAGCCGTAGCGGGGGGGCCGAGACCCAGTACTTC.

This chain connects TRBV28 to TRBJ2-6; TRBD2 matches 7 bases. Germline V gene sequence: CDR1 MDHEN, CDR2 SYDVKM. J was trimmed by 0 bases and V by 4 bases; bases with no gene match: 6. There are 17 residues in the CDR3. The CDR3 reads CASSSGGAGSGANVLTF. The CDR3, as DNA: TGTGCCAGCAGTTCGGGGGGTGCGGGCTCTGGGGCCAACGTCCTGACTTTC. Together with reference TRBV28 and TRBJ2-6, the CDR3 gives the full variable domain: DVKVTQSSRYLVKRTGEKVFLECVQDMDHENMFWYRQDPGLGLRLIYFSYDVKMKEKGDIPEGYSVSREKKERFSLILESASTNQTSMYLCASSSGGAGSGANVLTFGAGSRLTVL.

The rearrangement links TRBV11-2 to TRBJ2-5, with D uncertain. Germline V gives CDR1 SGHAT, CDR2 FQNNGV. Trimming cost V 5 bases and J 5 bases, with 9 bases left between them. The CDR3 is 12 residues long. As DNA, the CDR3 is TGTGCCAGCAGCCCGACGTCGGAGACCCAGTACTTC. This gives the protein CASSPTSETQYF.

V and J are TRBV6-2 or TRBV6-3 and TRBJ2-1; weak D call: TRBD2 (5 bases). CDR3 length: 15 residues. V dropped 1 base and J dropped 5 bases, with 12 bases sitting between them. CDR1 MNHEY and CDR2 SVGEGT come from the germline V gene. The CDR3 is CASSYFGRTDNEQFF. Here the CDR3 DNA reads TGTGCCAGCAGTTACTTCGGCCGGACTGACAATGAGCAGTTCTTC.

The CDR3 sequence is CASSSDMGYTF. In DNA form, the CDR3 reads TGTGCCAGCAGTTCCGACATGGGCTACACCTTC. This rearrangement joins TRBV6-5 to TRBJ1-2, with unresolved D. Trimming pared 4 bases from V and 8 bases from J, leaving 8 bases between. Germline values: CDR1 MNHEY, CDR2 SVGAGI. There are 11 residues in the CDR3.

V is TRBV18 and J is TRBJ1-4; a possible D gene is TRBD1 (5 bases). Germline V gene data show CDR1 as KGHSH and CDR2 as LQKENI. The CDR3 is 16 amino acids. V shed 1 base and J shed 5 bases, with 14 bases lying between them. CDR3 in amino acids: CASSPLGHIYNEKLFF. The DNA of the CDR3 is TGTGCCAGCTCACCACTAGGACACATTTACAATGAAAAACTGTTTTTT.